This record concerns one TCR beta chain sequence. At least ten counts were recorded for this clonotype. The specificity of this receptor is unknown. Base quality data are lacking; no much larger clone is found one base away. This specimen's treatment or condition label, interpreted: live attenuated yellow fever vaccine strain. At every blood-draw timepoint, two biological replicates of bulk PBMCs were collected. A standard Ficoll-Paque protocol was used to isolate PBMCs from peripheral blood. TriZol was used to extract RNA from bulk PBMCs, from CD4 and CD8 fractions, and from dextramer-positive and dextramer-negative fractions. TCR cDNA was made using 5'RACE template switching, a step that added a universal primer site and unique molecular identifiers. cDNA synthesis was primed from both the TCR alpha and TCR beta constant segments. Library amplification involved two PCR steps, and the second step added sample barcodes and sequencing adapters. Sequencing of libraries was performed on Illumina HiSeq 2500 (2x100 bp) or NovaSeq (2x150 bp). For the original study's pipeline: MIGEC handled demultiplexing of reads and collapsing into UMI consensus sequences, while MiXCR performed V(D)J alignment. Using edgeR on replicate PBMC samples, clonotypes were called vaccine-responding if FDR was below 0.01 and the log2 fold change was above 5 up to day 15. Bulk clonotypes were assigned CD4 or CD8 identity according to which sequenced CD4 or CD8 repertoire held them at higher abundance. Clones were called with MiXCR by TCRdb after fastp trimmed the public reads at Q25, and only in-frame beta chains were retained. Each entry is one CDR3 protein sequence, shown with its most common DNA and genes. TCRdb's processing, not the authors' own work, is the source of the V and J calls. This sample holds about 400,000 distinct CDR3 sequences; about 6.2% were observed only once. The ten largest clonotypes hold 15% of the sample.

V is reduced by 2 bases and J by 7 bases, leaving a spacing of 14 bases between them. From the cysteine through the phenylalanine, the CDR3 covers 14 amino acids. Just CDR3 DNA is preserved here, 42 bases in frame from base 1. These data belong to a study of T cells after yellow fever vaccination (dated by TCRdb to about 2019). General notes on the study: The SMART-Seq v4 Ultra Low Input RNA kit was used to prepare libraries from fractions with low cell numbers. To follow T-cell clones before and after both primary and booster YFV17D yellow fever vaccination, bulk TCR alpha and beta repertoires underwent longitudinal sequencing. The cohort comprised two healthy male donors, one aged 18 to 30 and one aged 30 to 40 years. Blood was drawn at multiple timepoints before and after primary and secondary immunization, with bulk PBMC replicates and cell subsets isolated.

What the work shows at the level of the full study, not this receptor alone: A small fraction of clonotypes showed up in both the CD4 and CD8 compartments, probably as a result of convergent recombination. The study included only two donors, which limits how far the findings can be generalized. After the booster, most clones that had expanded after primary vaccination were detected again (nearly 97% of CD4 and over 75% of CD8), suggesting broad maintenance of memory. FACS-sorted repertoires could contain abundant contaminating clonotypes from the bulk population, so computational filtering was required. Compared with the primary T-cell response, the secondary T-cell response was weaker but faster, peaking on day 5 rather than day 15.

Recombination joined TRBV12-3 or TRBV12-4 with TRBJ2-5; the D gene is perhaps TRBD2, on 5 matching bases. Sequences were derived from PBMCs, sampled 5 days after the yellow fever booster vaccination. This TCR was recovered from a man between 25 and 39 years old who received the YFV17D yellow fever vaccine. Read as DNA, the sequence is TGTGCCAGCAGTTTATCTGCGGGTGCTGTGACCCAGTACTTC. Translation gives CASSLSAGAVTQYF.